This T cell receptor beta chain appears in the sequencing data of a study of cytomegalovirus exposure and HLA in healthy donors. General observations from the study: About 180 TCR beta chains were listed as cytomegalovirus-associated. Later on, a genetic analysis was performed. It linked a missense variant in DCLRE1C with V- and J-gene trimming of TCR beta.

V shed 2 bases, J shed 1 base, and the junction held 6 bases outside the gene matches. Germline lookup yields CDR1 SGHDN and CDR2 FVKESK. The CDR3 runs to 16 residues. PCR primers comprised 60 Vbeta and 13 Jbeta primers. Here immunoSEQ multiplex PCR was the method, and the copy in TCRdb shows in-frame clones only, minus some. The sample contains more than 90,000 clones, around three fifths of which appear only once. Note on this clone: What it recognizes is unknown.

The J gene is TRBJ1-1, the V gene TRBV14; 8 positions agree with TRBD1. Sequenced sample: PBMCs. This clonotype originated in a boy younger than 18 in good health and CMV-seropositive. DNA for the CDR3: TGTGCCAGCAGCCAACTATCAGGGGGCCCGAACACTGAAGCTTTCTTT. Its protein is CASSQLSGGPNTEAFF.